These 20 T cell receptor beta chains were sequenced from one sample in a study of CD8 T cells in ankylosing spondylitis (dated by TCRdb to 2015 to 2018). Library method: 5' RACE. TCRdb names Illumina HiSeq 2500 as the instrument used. In TCRdb, the public reads were trimmed at Q25 with fastp and aligned with MiXCR, with productive beta chains retained. When rows share a CDR3 protein, they turn into one entry using the most common DNA and genes. The sample includes around 130,000 distinct CDR3 sequences, with around 9.3% observed a single time. Approximately 3.3% of the sample comes from the top ten. Sequencing was carried out using blood, either unsorted or a sorted T cell fraction (not recorded which). The receptors shown here come from a male donor with ankylosing spondylitis or in good health (not recorded which).

This clonotype came up a few times. The chain links TRBV12-3 or TRBV12-4 to TRBJ1-2; D uncertain. The CDR3 totals 13 residues. V gave up 3 bases and J gave up 4 bases, with 9 bases separating them. DNA of the CDR3: TGTGCCAGCAGTTTCGCGGCGGTCTATGGCTACACCTTC. It encodes CASSFAAVYGYTF.

The V and J genes are TRBV6-1 and TRBJ2-5; tentatively, D is TRBD1 (6 bases). This CDR3 region has 13 residues. Trimming cost V 6 bases and J 5 bases, with 13 bases left between them. CDR1 is MNHNS and CDR2 is SASEGT in the germline V gene. The CDR3 DNA reads TGTGCCAGCAGATCTACAGGGTTGGAGACCCAGTACTTC. This sequence encodes CASRSTGLETQYF.

This clonotype has at least ten counts. This chain links TRBV29-1 with TRBJ2-1; either TRBD1 or TRBD2 may fit D (5 bases each). The CDR3 is 13 residues long. Between the trimmed V and J ends, which lost 2 bases and 5 bases, there was a span of 10 bases. Germline assignment: CDR1 SQVTM and CDR2 ANQGSEA. The CDR3 nucleotides read TGCAGCGTTGAAAGGGGAGCGAACAATGAGCAGTTCTTC. As protein: CSVERGANNEQFF.

This clonotype showed up just a few times. The chain is built from TRBV6-2 or TRBV6-3 and TRBJ2-7; TRBD2 matches 10 bases. This CDR3 region has 15 residues. In germline, CDR1 is MNHEY, CDR2 SVGEGT. V trimming: 6 bases; J trimming: 6 bases; junction bases outside the gene matches: 11. In DNA form, the CDR3 reads TGTGCCAGCAGCCCCCCGGGACTAGCGATCGCCGAGCAGTACTTC. Its translation is CASSPPGLAIAEQYF.

This clonotype was seen many times. The chain joins TRBV7-2 to TRBJ2-4; weak D call: TRBD2 (6 bases). Germline CDR1 reads SGHTA; CDR2 reads FQGNSA. Between the trimmed V and J ends, which lost 5 bases and 6 bases, there was a span of 11 bases. This CDR3 contains 13 residues. The CDR3 nucleotides are TGTGCCAGCAGCCGGAGGGAAGGAAACATTCAGTACTTC. Amino acids: CASSRREGNIQYF.

Many counts were recorded for this clonotype. This chain connects TRBV12-3 or TRBV12-4 to TRBJ2-1; 13 nucleotides agree with TRBD2. V was pared by 8 bases and J by 8 bases, with 9 bases of the junction left unmatched. The CDR3 length is 15 residues. The CDR3: CASSSEGLAGYEQFF. CDR3 coding DNA: TGTGCCAGCTCCTCTGAGGGACTAGCGGGATATGAGCAGTTCTTC.

This clonotype was seen many times. This rearrangement joins TRBV5-1 to TRBJ1-2; maybe TRBD1 (6 bases). Trimming pared 4 bases from V and 5 bases from J, leaving 9 bases between. The CDR3 length is 12 residues. Germline V gene data show CDR1 as SGHRS and CDR2 as YFSETQ. The CDR3, as DNA: TGCGCCAGCAGCCGGGACAAATATGGCTACACCTTC. Translating it yields CASSRDKYGYTF. Full variable domain (remainder filled in from reference TRBV5-1 and TRBJ1-2): KAGVTQTPRYLIKTRGQQVTLSCSPISGHRSVSWYQQTPGQGLQFLFEYFSETQRNKGNFPGRFSGRQFSNSRSEMNVSTLELGDSALYLCASSRDKYGYTFGSGTRLTVV.

This clonotype was counted ten times or more. V and J are TRBV18 and TRBJ2-1, with TRBD2 matching 11 bases. The CDR3 totals 17 residues. V was pared by 1 base and J by 8 bases, with 10 bases of the junction left unmatched. The V gene's germline CDR1 is KGHSH and CDR2 LQKENI. DNA for the CDR3: TGTGCCAGCTCACCACTCGAAGTGCTAGCGGGAGGCGATGAGCAGTTCTTC. The encoded protein is CASSPLEVLAGGDEQFF. Together with reference TRBV18 and TRBJ2-1, the CDR3 gives the full variable domain: NAGVMQNPRHLVRRRGQEARLRCSPMKGHSHVYWYRQLPEEGLKFMVYLQKENIIDESGMPKERFSAEFPKEGPSILRIQQVVRGDSAAYFCASSPLEVLAGGDEQFFGPGTRLTVL.

The chain uses TRBV28 and TRBJ1-5, with D perhaps matching TRBD1 (5 bases). Trimming cost V 5 bases and J 6 bases, with 17 bases left between them. CDR1 and CDR2 (germline): MDHEN, SYDVKM. The CDR3 loop spans 15 amino acids. CDR3 DNA: TGTGCCAGCAGTCCCCGAGTAGGGGCAGGTCAGCCCCAGCATTTT. This gives the protein CASSPRVGAGQPQHF.

This clonotype appeared many times. The chain carries TRBV15 and TRBJ2-7, with 10 positions matching TRBD2. The ends lost 1 base at V and 5 bases at J; junction bases unmatched: 8. CDR3 length equals 16 residues. Germline assignment: CDR1 LNHNV and CDR2 YYDKDF (reference sequence). The CDR3 protein is CATSRVPTSGFHEQYF. For the CDR3, the DNA is TGTGCCACCAGCAGAGTTCCGACTAGCGGGTTCCACGAGCAGTACTTC.

Many counts were recorded for this clonotype. The gene calls are TRBV29-1 and TRBJ2-2; D tentatively reads TRBD1 or TRBD2 (5 bases each). This CDR3 is 14 amino acids long. V gave up 4 bases and J gave up 0 bases, with 9 bases separating them. The germline CDR1 and CDR2 sequences are SQVTM and ANQGSEA. The DNA of the CDR3 is TGCAGCGTTGGACGGGACCCGAACACCGGGGAGCTGTTTTTT. It yields the protein CSVGRDPNTGELFF.

V usage is TRBV6-2 or TRBV6-3 and J usage is TRBJ2-5, with D hard to call. V lost 0 bases and J 2 bases, leaving 10 bases between the germline ends. The CDR3 spans 15 residues. CDR1 is MNHEY and CDR2 is SVGEGT in the germline V gene. The DNA for the CDR3 is TGTGCCAGCAGTTACTCTCGGCTGCTACAAGAGACCCAGTACTTC. It codes for CASSYSRLLQETQYF.

This clonotype was observed a few times. The chain carries TRBV7-3 and TRBJ2-1; D not resolved. Trimming took 2 bases from V and 6 from J, leaving 14 bases between them. Germline V gives CDR1 SGHTA, CDR2 FQGTGA. The CDR3 is made up of 15 amino acids. CDR3 amino acids: CASSLDGRWSNEQFF. CDR3 sequence (DNA): TGTGCCAGCAGCTTAGACGGGCGGTGGTCCAATGAGCAGTTCTTC.

This clonotype was found many times. This chain uses TRBV5-5 with TRBJ1-2, with D possibly TRBD1 on 5 matching bases. The CDR3 runs 13 residues. Germline V gene lookup returns CDR1 SGHKS and CDR2 YYEKEE (reference sequence). The V and J ends lost 4 bases and 2 bases respectively, with 9 bases between them. The DNA of the CDR3 is TGTGCCAGCAGCCAGACAGTCAACTATGGCTACACCTTC. Encoded protein: CASSQTVNYGYTF. The variable domain in full, with the rest retrieved from reference TRBV5-5 and TRBJ1-2, is DAGVTQSPTHLIKTRGQQVTLRCSPISGHKSVSWYQQVLGQGPQFIFQYYEKEERGRGNFPDRFSARQFPNYSSELNVNALLLGDSALYLCASSQTVNYGYTFGSGTRLTVV.

This clonotype showed up many times. The CDR3 DNA sequence: TGCAGTGCTAGCGCCGTGTCCTACGAGCAGTACTTC. Encoded protein: CSASAVSYEQYF. V is TRBV20-1 and J is TRBJ2-7; D gene unclear. Trimming removed 3 bases from V and 1 base from J, with 7 bases in between. Germline V gene sequence: CDR1 DFQATT, CDR2 SNEGSKA (reference sequence). The CDR3 contains 12 residues.

This clonotype has at least ten counts. V usage is TRBV6-6 and J usage is TRBJ1-1, with no clear D. V was trimmed by 2 bases and J by 1 base, leaving 2 bases between them. The CDR3 is made up of 12 amino acids. Germline V gene sequence: CDR1 MNHNY, CDR2 SVGAGI (reference sequence). CDR3 nucleotide sequence: TGTGCCAGCAGTTACCCGAACACTGAAGCTTTCTTT. It encodes CASSYPNTEAFF.

At least ten counts were recorded for this clonotype. In nucleotides, the CDR3 is TGTGCCAGCAGCTCCCAAGTCCGGGGGAGCGTCGGAAGCAATCAGCCCCAGCATTTT. This sequence encodes CASSSQVRGSVGSNQPQHF. The genes are TRBV11-2 and TRBJ1-5; D is possibly TRBD1 (5 bases). The length of the CDR3 is 19 residues. With 4 bases removed from V and 1 base from J, the gap between germline ends came to 23 bases. In germline, CDR1 is SGHAT, CDR2 FQNNGV.

The V and J genes are TRBV7-2 and TRBJ2-1; a weak D match, TRBD2 (5 bases). The germline V gene has CDR1 SGHTA and CDR2 FQGNSA. The CDR3 covers 12 residues. Trimming stripped 3 bases from V and 10 bases from J, with 10 bases between. CDR3 DNA sequence: TGTGCCAGCAGCTTCGACTGGGAGGAGCAGTTCTTC. It translates to CASSFDWEEQFF.

The sample holds a few counts of this clonotype. The chain links TRBV7-9 to TRBJ2-3; D is undetermined. Germline assignment: CDR1 SEHNR and CDR2 FQNEAQ (reference sequence). This CDR3 has 14 residues. The V end was cut by 4 bases, the J end by 2 bases, with 10 bases between. CDR3 protein: CASSSPYSTDTQYF. CDR3 bases: TGTGCCAGCAGCTCACCTTACTCCACAGATACGCAGTATTTT.

This CDR3 is CASSGGPAGGPYEQYF. CDR3 bases: TGTGCCAGCAGCGGAGGCCCGGCGGGAGGCCCCTACGAGCAGTACTTC. The J gene is TRBJ2-7, the V gene TRBV7-2; the match to TRBD2 covers 8 bases. This CDR3 has 16 amino acids. Trimming took 5 bases from V and 2 from J; bases not matched to a gene: 11. The germline CDR1 and CDR2 sequences are SGHTA and FQGNSA.